This T cell receptor beta chain was identified during a study of blood T cell repertoires in COVID-19. Germline-derived CDR1 and CDR2 are MNHNY and SVGAGI (reference sequence). The V and J ends lost 5 bases and 0 bases, in that order; junction bases with no gene match: 4. This CDR3 spans 16 amino acids. TCRdb's copy holds only in-frame clones and misses some; the assay was immunoSEQ multiplex PCR. Among some 220,000 clones listed, around 81% were seen once. This clone was seen only a few times. The chain combines TRBV6-6 with TRBJ1-6, with 7 bases aligning to TRBD1. This TCR was sampled from an older woman with active or convalescent COVID-19. Sequencing input: peripheral blood. The CDR3: CASSPDRSSYNSPLHF. CDR3 in DNA: TGTGCCAGCAGTCCGGACAGGAGCTCCTATAATTCACCCCTCCACTTT.